This T cell receptor (beta chain) stems from a study of human T cells and chemical hapten exposure. Findings and limits, study-wide: The number of TCRs over 1 in 1000 frequency stayed unchanged after DPC.

TCRdb independently ran MiXCR on the RACE reads; one entry per CDR3 protein. The repertoire holds around 95,000 distinct CDR3 sequences, approximately 11% seen once, with approximately 3.1% in the top ten. As to time point: pre-sensitization, week 0. Documented treatment: therapeutic diphenylcyclopropenone sensitization with weekly scalp DPC. The germline V gene has CDR1 MNHEY and CDR2 SMNVEV (reference sequence). The CDR3 loop spans 12 amino acids. Trimming cost V 6 bases and J 10 bases, with 10 bases left between them. This clonotype was seen ten or more times. Its matching antigen is unknown. This material consisted of whole blood, taken in connection with sensitization to the hapten diphenylcyclopropenone (DPC). The rearrangement joins TRBV27 to TRBJ1-6; no reliable D call. This receptor was obtained from a woman aged 55-70 years with alopecia areata. Some clones in this sample may be carry-over from other donors' samples. This CDR3 is CASRVIGSPLHF. CDR3 nucleotides: TGTGCCAGCAGGGTAATCGGCTCACCCCTCCACTTT.